The sample holds a few counts of the clone carrying this T cell receptor (beta chain). The antigen remains undetermined. The record originates from a study of T cell repertoires in cytomegalovirus infection. Study-wide background: Public TCR beta signatures were indicative of both CMV infection and a matching HLA type. Study outcomes and limitations: There were HLA-C-restricted CMV-specific TCR beta clonotypes dominating the ex vivo response. Public TCR beta family frequency separated CMV-and-HLA carriers, including in an independent cohort.

MiXCR, run by TCRdb on the reads, gives a single entry per CDR3 protein. The repertoire holds about 180,000 distinct CDR3 sequences, with about 15% as singletons. The sequenced material came from PBMCs. The sequence derives from a human donor in good health (CMV status not recorded). Some clones in this sample may be carry-over from other donors' samples.

The CDR3 coding sequence is TGTGCCAGTAGCACCCCTGCTTCTTCCTACGAGCAGTACTTC. It codes for CASSTPASSYEQYF. The chain employs TRBV19 and TRBJ2-7; D ambiguous. Germline V lookup: CDR1 LNHDA, CDR2 SQIVND (reference sequence). The length of the CDR3 is 14 residues. The V end lost 6 bases, the J end lost 1 base, and 13 bases lay between the germline ends.